Listed below are T cell receptor beta chains from one sample, sequenced in a study of regulatory T cells in long-lasting Graves disease. TCRdb used MiXCR to reprocess the multiplex PCR reads, holding one entry per CDR3 protein. The sample comprises 600,000 to 800,000 distinct CDR3 sequences, around 30% of which are singletons, and roughly 46% rests with the top ten. The sample was peripheral blood mononuclear cells (PBMCs), taken when the disease was refractory, from a patient treated with antithyroid drugs. These receptors originate from a female donor with Graves disease. Each CDR3 is given with its conserved first and last residue. D genes are given only for firm matches. Expanded clones are given a class, and other clones once, few, many or no size at all.

TRBJ1-5 TRBV28 . many CASSLGGGGNQPQHF TGTGCCAGCAGCCTGGGGGGGGGCGGCAATCAGCCCCAGCATTTT
TRBJ2-1 TRBV2 . . CASTGIDQTSYNEQFF TGTGCCAGCACAGGGATTGACCAAACCTCCTACAATGAGCAGTTCTTC
TRBJ2-1 TRBV5-1 TRBD2 once CASSLGLAGDGNEQFF TGCGCCAGCAGCTTGGGACTAGCGGGAGATGGCAATGAGCAGTTCTTC
TRBJ1-2 TRBV25-1 . few CASSSHREQNYGYTF TGTGCCAGCAGTTCCCATCGTGAGCAAAACTATGGCTACACCTTC
TRBJ1-5 TRBV30 TRBD1 . CAWSPDRDQPQHF TGTGCCTGGAGCCCCGACAGGGATCAGCCCCAGCATTTT
TRBJ1-2 TRBV20-1 . . CSARGARNYGYTF TGCAGTGCTAGAGGCGCCAGAAACTATGGCTACACCTTC
TRBJ1-1 TRBV27 . . CASTPTWGASEAFF TGTGCCAGCACTCCGACTTGGGGGGCGAGTGAAGCTTTCTTT
TRBJ1-2 TRBV6-2/TRBV6-3 TRBD1 few CASSEETGGHYGYTF TGTGCCAGCAGTGAGGAGACAGGGGGCCACTATGGCTACACCTTC
TRBJ2-5 TRBV3-1 TRBD1 few CASSRDRSYETQYF TGCGCCAGCAGCCGGGACAGGTCGTATGAGACCCAGTACTTC
TRBJ1-2 TRBV9 . once CASSDLGRLYGYTF TGTGCCAGCAGCGACCTAGGGCGACTCTATGGCTACACCTTC
TRBJ2-7 TRBV15 . few CATSRDRAPLTYEQYF TGTGCCACCAGCAGAGATCGGGCACCTCTTACCTACGAGCAGTACTTC
TRBJ2-2 TRBV5-1 . few CASSLRGPGELFF TGCGCCAGCAGCTTGCGGGGGCCCGGGGAGCTGTTTTTT
TRBJ1-2 TRBV29-1 . . CSVEDEGRTNYGYTF TGCAGCGTTGAAGATGAGGGCAGGACTAACTATGGCTACACCTTC
TRBJ2-7 TRBV19 . few CASSNPLGEQYF TGTGCCAGTAGTAACCCCCTAGGCGAGCAGTACTTC
TRBJ2-7 TRBV11-2 . . CASSVSGADYEQYF TGTGCCAGCAGCGTCTCAGGCGCCGACTACGAGCAGTACTTC
TRBJ2-2 TRBV6-2/TRBV6-3 TRBD2 . CASSYSGPSGGTYTGELFF TGTGCCAGCAGTTACTCGGGTCCTAGCGGGGGGACGTACACCGGGGAGCTGTTTTTT
TRBJ2-7 TRBV11-2 . many CASSLGPRDTHYEQYF TGTGCCAGCAGCTTAGGGCCCCGGGACACCCACTACGAGCAGTACTTC
TRBJ1-1 TRBV10-3 . . CAISESTGGTEAFF TGTGCCATCAGTGAGTCGACCGGGGGCACTGAAGCTTTCTTT
TRBJ2-5 TRBV20-1 . . CSVVGGETQYF TGCAGTGTGGTAGGGGGTGAGACCCAGTACTTC
TRBJ2-7 TRBV7-9 . . CASSSGLDSREQYF TGTGCCAGCAGCTCGGGCCTAGATAGCCGCGAGCAGTACTTC